This is a list of T cell receptor beta chains from one sample in a study of cytomegalovirus exposure and HLA in healthy donors. The data were produced by immunoSEQ multiplex PCR, yet TCRdb's version contains in-frame clones alone and is incomplete. The table has about 120,000 clones, 55% to 75% seen once; the top ten hold roughly 1.6%. The sequenced sample consisted of PBMCs. The receptors stem from a man aged 25-45 years in good health and CMV-seropositive. The CDR3 runs from the conserved cysteine through the conserved F or W. The order of the fields is V gene, J gene, D gene, clone size, CDR3 DNA, CDR3 protein. A D gene is named only where the DNA matches it firmly. Size is stated for part of the rows, as once, few or many counts, or as a class when the clone is expanded.

TRBV19	TRBJ1-5	-	-	TGTGCCAGTAGTCGGCAGGGGTTTGGCAATCAGCCCCAGCATTTT	CASSRQGFGNQPQHF
TRBV5-1	TRBJ2-2	TRBD1	-	TGCGCCAGCAGCTCAGGGACAGGATCGGGGGAGCTGTTTTTT	CASSSGTGSGELFF
TRBV11-2	TRBJ1-5	-	-	TGTGCCAGCAGCTTACCTCACGGGCCCCAGCATTTT	CASSLPHGPQHF
TRBV9	TRBJ2-1	-	-	TGTGCCAGCAGCGGACCCGGGACTCGGGCCTACAATGAGCAGTTCTTC	CASSGPGTRAYNEQFF
TRBV27	TRBJ1-2	TRBD1	few	TGTGCCAGCAGTTCCGGACAGGGGATCGATGGCTACACCTTC	CASSSGQGIDGYTF
TRBV28	TRBJ2-1	-	-	TGTGCCAGCAGTTTATGGACGGAGGAGCAGTTCTTC	CASSLWTEEQFF
TRBV9	TRBJ1-5	TRBD1	-	TGTGCCAGCAGCGAACAGGGGCTGAACAATCAGCCCCAGCATTTT	CASSEQGLNNQPQHF
TRBV4-3	TRBJ2-7	TRBD2	-	TGCGCCAGCAGCCTGACTAGCGGACCTAATACCTACGAGCAGTACTTC	CASSLTSGPNTYEQYF
TRBV14	TRBJ2-7	-	-	TGTGCCAGCAGCCAAAGGGAAGGCAGGGGTTACCACGAGCAGTACTTC	CASSQREGRGYHEQYF
TRBV5-1	TRBJ2-2	-	-	TGCGCCAGCAGCTCCGTTAGCAGCACCGGGGAGCTGTTTTTT	CASSSVSSTGELFF
TRBV27	TRBJ2-1	TRBD2	few	TGTGCCAGCAGTTGGCTAGCGGGGGGGACCAATGAGCAGTTCTTC	CASSWLAGGTNEQFF
TRBV5-1	TRBJ2-5	TRBD2	-	TGCGCCAGCAGCTTGGTTAGCGGGACTGGAGAGACCCAGTACTTC	CASSLVSGTGETQYF
TRBV7-7	TRBJ2-1	TRBD2	few	TGTGCTAGCAGCTTAGGTAGCGGGAGGGCCGCCAATGAGCAGTTCTTC	CASSLGSGRAANEQFF
TRBV29-1	TRBJ2-5	-	few	TGCAGCGTTGAAGATACACAGAAAGAGACCCAGTACTTC	CSVEDTQKETQYF
TRBV2	TRBJ1-6	-	-	TGTGCCAGCAGTGGGACAGCTGATAATTCACCCCTCCACTTT	CASSGTADNSPLHF
TRBV6-5	TRBJ2-5	TRBD2	-	TGTGCCAGCAGAAATAGGCGGGAGGGCGAGACCCAGTACTTC	CASRNRREGETQYF
TRBV5-1	TRBJ2-3	TRBD2	-	TGCGCCAGCAGCTTACTAGCGGGAGGGGCAGATACGCAGTATTTT	CASSLLAGGADTQYF
TRBV7-3	TRBJ1-1	TRBD1	-	TGTGCCAGCAGCGCGACAGGGGGCACTGAAGCTTTCTTT	CASSATGGTEAFF
TRBV5-1	TRBJ2-2	TRBD1	-	TGCGCCAGCAGCTTGTTTGGACAGGGGACCGGGGAGCTGTTTTTT	CASSLFGQGTGELFF
TRBV6-6	TRBJ1-1	-	-	TGTGCCAGCAGTTCACCGGACAGTGAAGCTTTCTTT	CASSSPDSEAFF
TRBV7-2	TRBJ2-1	-	-	TGTGCCAGCAGCTTAGGGTTCGGAGGGACCGGGAATGAGCAGTTCTTC	CASSLGFGGTGNEQFF
TRBV5-4	TRBJ2-5	TRBD1	-	TGTGCCAGCAGCCCCGGGACAGGAGAGACCCAGTACTTC	CASSPGTGETQYF
TRBV6-4	TRBJ1-2	-	-	TGTGCCAGCAGTGACAAACCCGCAGGGGCGGATGGCTACACCTTC	CASSDKPAGADGYTF
TRBV5-1	TRBJ2-5	TRBD1	-	TGCGCCAGCAGGGAATCGACAGGGGGAGAGACCCAGTACTTC	CASRESTGGETQYF
TRBV19	TRBJ1-5	-	once	TGTGCCAGTAGTAACAACAGGGTCGGGGCGCCTCAGCCCCAGCATTTT	CASSNNRVGAPQPQHF
TRBV19	TRBJ2-5	-	-	TGTGCCAGTAGCTATCGGCCGGTGTGGGCAGTGAAGCCCCAAGAGACCCAGTACTTC	CASSYRPVWAVKPQETQYF
TRBV7-2	TRBJ2-1	TRBD1	-	TGTGCCAGCAGCTTAAGGGGGCGGATGGGGCAGTTCTTC	CASSLRGRMGQFF
TRBV15	TRBJ1-1	TRBD1	-	TGTGCCACCAGCTCCCAAACAGGGGGCACTGAAGCTTTCTTT	CATSSQTGGTEAFF
TRBV6-6	TRBJ2-3	TRBD2	-	TGTGCCAGCAGACATAGCGGGAGTACAGATACGCAGTATTTT	CASRHSGSTDTQYF
TRBV30	TRBJ1-2	TRBD1	-	TGTGCCTGGGACCAGGGGGGTGGCTACACCTTC	CAWDQGGGYTF
TRBV7-3	TRBJ2-1	TRBD1	-	TGTGCCAGCAGCTTAAGAGGGGGCGAGCAGTTCTTC	CASSLRGGEQFF
TRBV7-9	TRBJ2-1	-	few	TGTGCCAGCAGCAACCGGGACAACGTATGGGAGCAGTTCTTC	CASSNRDNVWEQFF
TRBV11-2	TRBJ2-5	-	-	TGTGCCAGCAGCTTAGTCTCGGCCCAGTACTTC	CASSLVSAQYF
TRBV4-3	TRBJ2-5	TRBD2	-	TGCGCCAGCAGCCAAGGGGTGGCGGGAGTAGAGACCCAGTACTTC	CASSQGVAGVETQYF
TRBV10-3	TRBJ1-1	TRBD1	few	TGTGCCATCAGACCGGACAGGCGAAATACCACTGAAGCTTTCTTT	CAIRPDRRNTTEAFF
TRBV28	TRBJ2-7	-	-	TGTGCCAGCAGTTTCCGGGCAGGGGTTTACGAGCAGTACTTC	CASSFRAGVYEQYF
TRBV7-8	TRBJ1-6	-	-	TGTGCCAGCAGCTTAAGAGTCCGGAGCTCCTATAATTCACCCCTCCACTTT	CASSLRVRSSYNSPLHF
TRBV4-2	TRBJ2-1	TRBD2	many	TGTGCCAGCAGCCCTCTAAGCGGGAGGAATGAGCAGTTCTTC	CASSPLSGRNEQFF
TRBV4-2	TRBJ2-1	-	-	TGTGCCAGCAGCCAAGAGGCCAATTCCTACAATGAGCAGTTCTTC	CASSQEANSYNEQFF